Here is one TCR beta chain with its context. These data belong to a study of T cell changes during pregnancy in multiple sclerosis. V shed 5 bases, J shed 16 bases, and the junction held 8 bases outside the gene matches. This CDR3 spans 11 amino acids. Per germline, CDR1 SGHTA and CDR2 FQGNSA. Libraries were prepared by immunoSEQ multiplex PCR; TCRdb keeps only in-frame clonotypes and omits some of them. The sample lists tens of thousands of clones, less than 95% seen once, with around 1.7% in the top ten. The receptor was derived from a female donor in good health, enrolled as a control in a pregnancy study. The specimen comprised peripheral blood, sampled in the first trimester of pregnancy. The chain has TRBV7-2 and TRBJ2-1; 7 nucleotides match TRBD1. CDR3 region: CASSPDRIHFF. Here the CDR3 DNA reads TGTGCCAGCAGCCCGGACAGGATACATTTCTTC.